Presented here are 22 T cell receptor beta chains from one specimen sequenced in a study of T-cell reconstitution after alpha-beta-depleted transplantation in children. Unique molecular identifiers were incorporated into the prepared TCRbeta library. TCRdb used MiXCR to reprocess the PCR reads, holding one entry per CDR3 protein. This sample has roughly 200,000 distinct CDR3 sequences; just over 14% occur once, and the top ten carry over 10%. The sample in question was PBMCs from the stem cell graft donor, obtained from the stem cell graft. All receptors derive from a human donor who donated a stem cell graft to a child with acute lymphoblastic leukemia.

There are a few counts of this clonotype. A much more abundant neighbour one base away suggests this may be a read error. The rearrangement uses TRBV29-1 and TRBJ1-1; 9 positions match TRBD1. The V and J ends lost 1 base and 11 bases, in that order; junction bases with no gene match: 14. CDR3 length equals 15 residues. CDR1 and CDR2 (germline): SQVTM, ANQGSEA. The CDR3 sequence: CSVEAPTDRGDRAFF. CDR3 DNA sequence: TGCAGCGTTGAAGCCCCGACGGACAGGGGTGATAGGGCTTTCTTT.

Ten or more counts support this clonotype. The V call is TRBV20-1, the J call TRBJ2-5; D is perhaps TRBD2 (6 bases). CDR3 length: 16 amino acids. The germline gives CDR1 DFQATT, CDR2 SNEGSKA (reference sequence). The ends were cut back, 0 bases at V and 1 base at J, with 15 bases in the middle. CDR3 sequence: CSARDPQGRFQETQYF. CDR3 DNA sequence: TGCAGTGCTAGAGACCCCCAAGGGAGGTTCCAAGAGACCCAGTACTTC.

The rearrangement uses TRBV5-1 and TRBJ2-5; the D gene is possibly TRBD1 (6 bases). V was shortened by 2 bases and J by 2 bases, with 10 bases between the two germline ends. Germline CDR1 and CDR2: SGHRS and YFSETQ. The CDR3 is 14 amino acids. The CDR3 reads CASSLKTGQETQYF. Written as DNA, the CDR3 is TGCGCCAGCAGCTTAAAGACAGGACAAGAGACCCAGTACTTC.

This clonotype was detected many times. J is TRBJ2-1 and V is TRBV6-5, with 8 bases fitting TRBD2. Germline lookup yields CDR1 MNHEY and CDR2 SVGAGI. CDR3 size: 17 residues. V lost 4 bases, J lost 4 bases, and 12 bases stayed unmatched. CDR3 residues: CASSSDSLAANYNEQFF. The DNA of the CDR3 is TGTGCCAGCAGTTCCGACTCACTAGCGGCGAATTACAATGAGCAGTTCTTC.

This clonotype came up many times. The CDR3 DNA follows: TGTGCCAGCAGCCCGCCGGGACAGGGTTCCTACGAGCAGTACTTC. Residues: CASSPPGQGSYEQYF. This chain joins TRBV5-5 and TRBJ2-7; 9 nucleotides align to TRBD1. Germline trimming cut 4 bases from V and 1 base from J; bases unmatched to any gene: 6. Germline V CDR1 and CDR2: SGHKS, YYEKEE (reference sequence). The CDR3 covers 15 residues. Filled out from reference TRBV5-5 and TRBJ2-7, the complete variable domain reads DAGVTQSPTHLIKTRGQQVTLRCSPISGHKSVSWYQQVLGQGPQFIFQYYEKEERGRGNFPDRFSARQFPNYSSELNVNALLLGDSALYLCASSPPGQGSYEQYFGPGTRLTVT.

This clonotype was seen a handful of times. The chain combines TRBV6-5 with TRBJ2-5; 9 positions match TRBD1. With 2 bases clipped from V and 3 bases from J, the junction kept 7 bases outside the gene matches. This CDR3 spans 16 amino acids. The V gene's germline CDR1 is MNHEY and CDR2 SVGAGI. The CDR3 nucleotides are TGTGCCAGCAGTTACGACTTACAGGGGGCCGAAGAGACCCAGTACTTC. This translates into CASSYDLQGAEETQYF.

Many counts were recorded for this clonotype. The rearrangement links TRBV5-1 to TRBJ1-4, with D unclear. Germline CDR1 reads SGHRS; CDR2 reads YFSETQ. V was trimmed by 1 base and J by 7 bases, leaving 11 bases between them. The CDR3 has 14 amino acids. The CDR3 loop is CASSLQVTSEKLFF. The CDR3 DNA is TGCGCCAGCAGCTTGCAGGTGACGAGTGAAAAACTGTTTTTT.

This clonotype showed up just a few times. This sequence joins TRBV7-9 and TRBJ1-4, with D perhaps matching TRBD1 (5 bases). The germline CDR1 and CDR2 sequences are SEHNR and FQNEAQ (reference sequence). V shed 5 bases and J shed 5 bases, with 12 bases lying between them. The CDR3 length is 14 residues. CDR3 DNA sequence: TGTGCCAGCAGCCCGTTTCAGGGCAATGAAAAACTGTTTTTT. Amino acid sequence: CASSPFQGNEKLFF.

The DNA of the CDR3 is TGCAGTGCTACCTCAGGGGGACAGCCCCAGCATTTT. It encodes CSATSGGQPQHF. This chain uses TRBV20-1 with TRBJ1-5, with 7 positions matching TRBD1. V shed 4 bases and J 7 bases; nucleotides not matched to a gene: 4. The CDR3 covers 12 residues. The germline V gene has CDR1 DFQATT and CDR2 SNEGSKA (reference sequence).

There are a few counts of this clonotype. V and J are TRBV2 and TRBJ2-6; weak D call: TRBD1 (5 bases). The CDR3 runs 18 residues. Germline V gives CDR1 SNHLY, CDR2 FYNNEI. V lost 2 bases to trimming and J lost 0 bases, with 14 bases between them. The CDR3 coding sequence is TGTGCCAGCAGTGAAAGGGGCTCTTACACCTCTGGGGCCAACGTCCTGACTTTC. As protein: CASSERGSYTSGANVLTF.

This clonotype has only one observation. The chain has TRBV19 and TRBJ2-1; no clear D gene. CDR1 and CDR2 from the germline V gene are LNHDA and SQIVND (reference sequence). This CDR3 has 15 amino acids. Trimming shortened V by 7 bases and J by 0 bases, and 13 bases separated the two germline ends. The CDR3 sequence: CASNGDPSSYNEQFF. CDR3 nucleotide sequence: TGTGCCAGTAATGGAGACCCCAGCTCCTACAATGAGCAGTTCTTC.

Regarding this clonotype: Just one base apart from a much larger clone, this may be a read error. The chain couples TRBV15 to TRBJ2-3; D unclear. CDR3 length: 14 amino acids. Trimming cost V 0 bases and J 4 bases, with 8 bases left between them. The V gene's germline CDR1 is LNHNV and CDR2 YYDKDF (reference sequence). CDR3 sequence reads: CATSRDARSDTQYF. CDR3 coding DNA: TGTGCCACCAGCAGAGATGCACGGTCAGATACGCAGTATTTT.

This clonotype was counted many times. The J gene is TRBJ1-5, the V gene TRBV7-2; a weak D match, TRBD1 (5 bases). The germline V and J ends were trimmed by 1 base and 11 bases, with 15 bases remaining between them. Germline values: CDR1 SGHTA, CDR2 FQGNSA. The CDR3 has 14 residues. The CDR3 DNA reads TGTGCCAGCAGCTTAGGGCGGGGCGGTTGGGCCCAGCATTTT. As protein: CASSLGRGGWAQHF.

There are many counts of this clonotype. This chain uses TRBV3-1 with TRBJ1-3; D call uncertain. The CDR3 covers 13 residues. V lost 8 bases and J lost 6, with 14 bases in between. Germline CDR1 is LGHDT and CDR2 is YNNKEL (reference sequence). CDR3 DNA: TGTGCCAGCGGAAACTCAGAAGAAAACACCATATATTTT. Protein sequence: CASGNSEENTIYF.

The table lists this clonotype with many counts. This chain links TRBV5-1 with TRBJ2-7, with D uncertain. Germline values: CDR1 SGHRS, CDR2 YFSETQ. Trimming removed 2 bases from V and 0 bases from J, with 6 bases in between. The CDR3 runs to 13 residues. CDR3 nucleotide sequence: TGCGCCAGCAGCTTCGGTGTCTCCTACGAGCAGTACTTC. Protein product: CASSFGVSYEQYF. Together with reference TRBV5-1 and TRBJ2-7, the CDR3 gives the full variable domain: KAGVTQTPRYLIKTRGQQVTLSCSPISGHRSVSWYQQTPGQGLQFLFEYFSETQRNKGNFPGRFSGRQFSNSRSEMNVSTLELGDSALYLCASSFGVSYEQYFGPGTRLTVT.

This clonotype was recorded many times. The chain uses TRBV28 and TRBJ2-4, with TRBD1 identical over 11 bases. The CDR3 runs 16 residues. V was pared by 3 bases and J by 8 bases, with 9 bases of the junction left unmatched. Germline V gene data show CDR1 as MDHEN and CDR2 as SYDVKM. CDR3 coding DNA: TGTGCCAGCAGTTTCGGGGACAGGGGGACCATAGACATTCAGTACTTC. Translated, it gives CASSFGDRGTIDIQYF.

This clonotype showed up many times. The rearrangement uses TRBV30 and TRBJ2-7, with 16 bases fitting TRBD2. The CDR3 has 16 residues. Losses at the gene ends were 4 bases for V and 9 bases for J; bases not matched to a gene: 12. Germline-derived CDR1 and CDR2 are GTSNPN and SVGIG (reference sequence). The CDR3 sequence: CAWTGLAGGLGPRQYF. The CDR3 DNA follows: TGTGCCTGGACGGGACTAGCGGGAGGGCTTGGGCCCCGGCAGTACTTC. The variable domain in full, completed from reference TRBV30 and TRBJ2-7, reads SQTIHQWPATLVQPVGSPLSLECTVEGTSNPNLYWYRQAAGRGLQLLFYSVGIGQISSEVPQNLSASRPQDRQFILSSKKLLLSDSGFYLCAWTGLAGGLGPRQYFGPGTRLTVT.

In this sample, this clonotype turned up a few times. The chain has TRBV7-9 and TRBJ2-7; 8 bases map to TRBD2. Germline loops: CDR1 SEHNR, CDR2 FQNEAQ (reference sequence). CDR3 size: 16 residues. Trimming took 0 bases from V and 5 from J; bases not matched to a gene: 9. The CDR3 sequence is CASSLAQRELVDEQYF. Written as DNA, the CDR3 is TGTGCCAGCAGCTTAGCCCAGCGGGAGCTTGTAGACGAGCAGTACTTC.

At least ten counts were recorded for this clonotype. The DNA of the CDR3 is TGCAGTGCTAGACAGTCTTATAATTCACCCCTCCACTTT. Its protein is CSARQSYNSPLHF. This rearrangement joins TRBV20-1 to TRBJ1-6; D is undetermined. Trimming left V 2 bases short and J 4 bases short, with 6 bases between. In germline, CDR1 is DFQATT, CDR2 SNEGSKA (reference sequence). This CDR3 contains 13 residues.

This clonotype was found many times. The rearrangement uses TRBV5-1 and TRBJ2-3; D uncertain. The CDR3 consists of 14 residues. V lost 2 bases and J 0 bases, leaving 7 bases between the germline ends. Germline V lookup: CDR1 SGHRS, CDR2 YFSETQ. The CDR3 region has the DNA TGCGCCAGCAGCTTCTTCTCTAGCACAGATACGCAGTATTTT. Translated, it gives CASSFFSSTDTQYF. The full variable domain, in which reference TRBV5-1 and TRBJ2-3 provide the parts outside the CDR3, is KAGVTQTPRYLIKTRGQQVTLSCSPISGHRSVSWYQQTPGQGLQFLFEYFSETQRNKGNFPGRFSGRQFSNSRSEMNVSTLELGDSALYLCASSFFSSTDTQYFGPGTRLTVL.

This clonotype has a handful of counts. The CDR3 loop is CASSLAGIQGGELDEQFF. The CDR3 DNA reads as TGCGCCAGCAGCTTGGCCGGCATACAGGGGGGCGAACTCGATGAGCAGTTCTTC. This rearrangement joins TRBV5-1 to TRBJ2-1; TRBD1 agrees at 8 bases. Germline V lookup: CDR1 SGHRS, CDR2 YFSETQ. After removal of 0 bases from V and 8 bases from J, the junction contained 16 bases not matched to a gene. The CDR3 length is 18 residues.

The J gene is TRBJ2-2, the V gene TRBV5-4; TRBD1 is a possible D gene (5 bases). Germline loops: CDR1 SGHNT, CDR2 YYREEE (reference sequence). CDR3 length: 14 amino acids. Trimming pared 5 bases from V and 6 bases from J, leaving 14 bases between. Here the CDR3 reads CASSPGSGAGELFF. CDR3 sequence (DNA): TGTGCCAGCAGTCCAGGGTCTGGCGCCGGGGAGCTGTTTTTT.